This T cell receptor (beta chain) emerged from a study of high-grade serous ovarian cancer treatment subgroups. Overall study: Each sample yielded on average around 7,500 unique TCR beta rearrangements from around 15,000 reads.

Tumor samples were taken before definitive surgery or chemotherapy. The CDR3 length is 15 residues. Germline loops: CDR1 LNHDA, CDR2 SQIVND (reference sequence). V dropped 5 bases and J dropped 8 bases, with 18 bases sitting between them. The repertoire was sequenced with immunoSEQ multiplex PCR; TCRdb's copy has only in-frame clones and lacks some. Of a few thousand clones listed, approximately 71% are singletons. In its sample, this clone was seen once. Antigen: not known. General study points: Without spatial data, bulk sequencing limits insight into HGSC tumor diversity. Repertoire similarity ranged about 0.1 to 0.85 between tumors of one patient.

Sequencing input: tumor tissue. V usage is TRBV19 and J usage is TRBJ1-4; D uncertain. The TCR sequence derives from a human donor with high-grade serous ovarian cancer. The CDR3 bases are TGTGCCAGTAGTCCCTCAGTGTTCCGAGGGGAAAAACTGTTTTTT. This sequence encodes CASSPSVFRGEKLFF.